This TCR beta chain was retrieved from a study of a mutant IDH1 vaccine in newly diagnosed glioma. Overall study context: Following radiotherapy alone, or alongside temozolomide cycles, vaccination was started after an interval of 4-6 weeks.

The sample's time point: week 47, end of study. The investigators gave 300 ug of mutant IDH1 20-mer peptide in each vaccine dose, together with topical imiquimod. Sequencing was performed with immunoSEQ multiplex PCR; in TCRdb, only in-frame clones are kept and a portion is missing. The table records more than 10,000 clones, roughly 79% of them present only once. CDR3 size: 12 residues. Germline lookup yields CDR1 SGHAT and CDR2 FQNNGV. V dropped 4 bases and J dropped 9; count of bases not matched to a gene: 5. Note on this clone: What it binds is not known.

Source: PBMCs, taken from a glioma patient whose treatment included an IDH1 peptide vaccine. The source of this sequence is a woman in her thirties or forties with glioma. The chain has TRBV11-2 and TRBJ2-7, with 8 nucleotides matching TRBD1. CDR3 in amino acids: CASSYRGSGQYF. The CDR3 DNA is TGTGCCAGCAGCTACAGGGGGAGCGGGCAGTACTTC.